This is a list of T cell receptor beta chains from one sample in a study of beta chain features in type 1 diabetes. The repertoire was sequenced with immunoSEQ multiplex PCR; TCRdb's copy has only in-frame clones and lacks some. The data contain some 150,000 clones, roughly 10% of them singletons. The specimen was central memory CD4+ T cells from blood. All receptors derive from a man aged 18 to 30 in good health. CDR3s include the opening cysteine and the closing phenylalanine or tryptophan. D genes are given only for firm matches. Rows may omit the clone size; those that give it use once, few, many or a size class.

j_call d_call clone_size v_call cdr3_nt cdr3_aa
TRBJ1-1 NA NA TRBV7-2 TGTGCCAGCAGCTTAGTCGTCAGCAACACTGAAGCTTTCTTT CASSLVVSNTEAFF
TRBJ2-2 TRBD2 many TRBV9 TGTGCCAGCAGCTCTACTCAGACTAGCGAGAACACCGGGGAGCTGTTTTTT CASSSTQTSENTGELFF
TRBJ1-1 TRBD1 few TRBV15 TGTGCCACCAGCACTTTCAGGGGGGACACTGAAGCTTTCTTT CATSTFRGDTEAFF
TRBJ2-3 NA NA TRBV5-4 TGTGCCGGTAGCGGAAGAGCCACCGACTGGAGCACAGATACGCAGTATTTT CAGSGRATDWSTDTQYF
TRBJ2-1 TRBD2 NA TRBV15 TGTGCCACCAGCCCCACGCGGGAGACCCCCAGGAATGAGCAGTTCTTC CATSPTRETPRNEQFF
TRBJ2-1 TRBD2 NA TRBV9 TGTGCCAGCAGCTACTCCCTCGGCGGGGGGATCTACAATGAGCAGTTCTTC CASSYSLGGGIYNEQFF
TRBJ2-7 TRBD1 NA TRBV6-5 TGTGCCAGCAGTTACTCGTCAGGGGGCCTACACGAGCAGTACTTC CASSYSSGGLHEQYF
TRBJ2-3 TRBD1 NA TRBV7-3 TGTGCCAGCACCTTAGCCGGGACAGAGTACACAGATACGCAGTATTTT CASTLAGTEYTDTQYF
TRBJ2-7 NA NA TRBV30 TGTGCCTTGGACCTGGGGGCTTACGAGCAGTACTTC CALDLGAYEQYF
TRBJ1-6 TRBD1 few TRBV25-1 TGTGCCAGCAGTGAACCCAGACAGGGCTATAATTCACCCCTCCACTTT CASSEPRQGYNSPLHF
TRBJ2-1 NA few TRBV6-7 TGTGCCAGCAGTCCCCGGGACCCCGAGCAGTTCTTC CASSPRDPEQFF
TRBJ1-1 NA many TRBV7-7 TGTGCCAGCAGCCTCTTCTCGGGTACTGAAGCTTTCTTT CASSLFSGTEAFF
TRBJ2-5 NA NA TRBV30 TGTGCCTGGAGTGGCGGCGGCCAAGAGACCCAGTACTTC CAWSGGGQETQYF
TRBJ2-1 TRBD1 NA TRBV19 TGTGCCAGTAGTGAAAGACAGGGCGGTGAGCAGTTCTTC CASSERQGGEQFF
TRBJ2-7 TRBD2 few TRBV7-6 TGTGCCAGCAGCTTGGAATCCCAACCTAGCGGTAATACCTACGAGCAGTACTTC CASSLESQPSGNTYEQYF
TRBJ2-5 NA few TRBV2 TGTGCCAGCAGTCGGACGGTACAAGAGACCCAGTACTTC CASSRTVQETQYF
TRBJ2-7 NA NA TRBV25-1 TGTGCCAGCAGTCGAGCGGTGAACGAGCAGTACTTC CASSRAVNEQYF